Listed below are T cell receptor beta chains from one sample, sequenced in a study of cytomegalovirus exposure and HLA in healthy donors. Sequencing was performed with immunoSEQ multiplex PCR; in TCRdb, only in-frame clones are kept and a portion is missing. The data hold 120,000 or so clones, with around 85% observed a single time. Sequencing was performed on PBMCs. These receptors originate from a man younger than 40 in good health and CMV-seronegative. Both conserved end residues are part of each CDR3. D genes are given only for firm matches. Clone size is stated in some rows and not others, as once, few, many or a class when expanded.

V	D	J	size	CDR3	DNA
TRBV2	TRBD1	TRBJ2-1	-	CASRGRDRAYNEQFF	TGTGCCAGCAGGGGACGGGACAGGGCCTACAATGAGCAGTTCTTC
TRBV12-5	-	TRBJ2-5	-	CASALSPGLQETQYF	TGTGCTAGTGCTTTATCTCCGGGGTTACAAGAGACCCAGTACTTC
TRBV11-2	-	TRBJ1-4	-	CASSLGFGGNEKLFF	TGTGCCAGCAGCTTAGGGTTCGGGGGAAATGAAAAACTGTTTTTT
TRBV10-2	TRBD1	TRBJ1-2	-	CASRVTGEGGYTF	TGCGCCAGCAGGGTGACAGGGGAGGGTGGCTACACCTTC
TRBV7-9	-	TRBJ2-7	-	CASSPGHPYEQYF	TGTGCCAGCAGCCCGGGACACCCCTACGAGCAGTACTTC
TRBV6-5	-	TRBJ1-2	-	CASSYSVRNYGYTF	TGTGCCAGCAGTTACTCGGTGAGAAACTATGGCTACACCTTC
TRBV5-1	-	TRBJ1-2	few	CASSDAFGDGYTF	TGCGCCAGCAGCGATGCTTTCGGGGATGGCTACACCTTC
TRBV2	-	TRBJ1-1	-	CASSLDTNTEAFF	TGTGCCAGCAGTCTGGACACTAACACTGAAGCTTTCTTT
TRBV5-1	-	TRBJ2-7	-	CASSLETTYEQYF	TGCGCCAGCAGCTTGGAGACAACCTACGAGCAGTACTTC
TRBV5-4	TRBD1	TRBJ2-3	-	CASSSSRDRAGTDTQYF	TGTGCCAGCAGCTCGTCCCGGGACAGGGCCGGCACAGATACGCAGTATTTT
TRBV7-9	-	TRBJ2-1	-	CASSLRGPGRENEQFF	TGTGCCAGCAGCCTCCGGGGCCCAGGACGGGAGAATGAGCAGTTCTTC
TRBV28	-	TRBJ2-2	-	CASSPLPNTGELFF	TGTGCCAGCAGTCCCCTCCCGAACACCGGGGAGCTGTTTTTT